This TCR beta chain was recorded in a study of T cells in localized non-small cell lung cancer. Notes on the study in general: Without multi-region sequencing, intratumor heterogeneity could not be excluded. Among blood samples, higher T cell density accompanied longer overall survival. Of the top 100 tumor clones, median approximately 60 were in adjacent lung, approximately 28 among its top 100.

Clones were read by immunoSEQ multiplex PCR, and TCRdb kept only the in-frame ones, dropping some. Altogether over 8,500 clones are present, around four fifths being singletons, with the ten largest covering around 21%. Concerning this clone itself: Its antigen is not identified.

The CDR3 contains 15 residues. The germline gives CDR1 SEHNR, CDR2 FQNEAQ (reference sequence). V was trimmed by 3 bases and J by 0 bases, leaving 11 bases between them. The TCR originated in an older female donor with stage II lung adenocarcinoma. Sequences were derived from peripheral blood mononuclear cells, sampled before any cancer treatment. The rearrangement links TRBV7-9 to TRBJ1-1, with D perhaps TRBD1 (6 bases). This chain's CDR3 is CASSFTTGLNTEAFF. The CDR3 DNA reads TGTGCCAGCAGCTTTACCACAGGGTTGAACACTGAAGCTTTCTTT.